Below are 7 T cell receptor beta chains sequenced from a single sample in a study of cytomegalovirus exposure and HLA in healthy donors. The PCR ran on 60 Vbeta and 13 Jbeta primers. Sequencing used immunoSEQ multiplex PCR; TCRdb keeps in-frame clones, though not all of them. The table records 100,000 to 150,000 clones, 65% to 80% of them present only once. Sequencing was done on a sample of PBMCs. Source of these receptors: a woman in her forties in good health and CMV-seronegative.

This chain uses TRBV28 with TRBJ1-1, with 8 bases identical to TRBD1. After removal of 6 bases from V and 6 bases from J, the junction contained 6 bases not matched to a gene. Germline CDR1 MDHEN, CDR2 SYDVKM. This CDR3 comprises 13 residues. The chain's CDR3 is CASRTGAEPEAFF. The CDR3 region has the DNA TGTGCCAGCAGGACAGGGGCCGAGCCTGAAGCTTTCTTT. The full variable domain, in which reference TRBV28 and TRBJ1-1 provide the parts outside the CDR3, is DVKVTQSSRYLVKRTGEKVFLECVQDMDHENMFWYRQDPGLGLRLIYFSYDVKMKEKGDIPEGYSVSREKKERFSLILESASTNQTSMYLCASRTGAEPEAFFGQGTRLTVV.

The chain has TRBV28 and TRBJ2-2; 8 nucleotides agree with TRBD1. Losses at the gene ends were 2 bases for V and 3 bases for J; bases not matched to a gene: 2. This CDR3 contains 15 residues. Per germline, CDR1 MDHEN and CDR2 SYDVKM. The CDR3 sequence: CASSLVGQDTGELFF. CDR3 in DNA: TGTGCCAGCAGTTTAGTGGGACAGGACACCGGGGAGCTGTTTTTT.

As regards this clone: The junction differs from germline at one of its ends, possibly a read error. The J gene is TRBJ1-5, the V gene TRBV6-5, with no clear D. CDR1 is MNHEY and CDR2 is SVGAGI in the germline V gene. The CDR3 length is 14 residues. CDR3 in amino acids: CAISGHTSNQPQHF. Written as DNA, the CDR3 is TGTGCCATCAGTGGGCATACTAGCAATCAGCCCCAGCATTTT.

CDR3 sequence reads: CASSLRVGLEREKLFF. DNA for the CDR3: TGTGCCAGCTCTCTCCGGGTTGGACTTGAAAGGGAAAAACTGTTTTTT. The V gene is TRBV18, the J gene TRBJ1-4; no clear D gene. Germline loops: CDR1 KGHSH, CDR2 LQKENI. V lost 6 bases and J 8 bases, leaving 22 bases between the germline ends. The CDR3 sequence is 16 residues long. Variable domain in full (rest from reference TRBV18 and TRBJ1-4): NAGVMQNPRHLVRRRGQEARLRCSPMKGHSHVYWYRQLPEEGLKFMVYLQKENIIDESGMPKERFSAEFPKEGPSILRIQQVVRGDSAAYFCASSLRVGLEREKLFFGSGTQLSVL.

The sample holds a few counts of this clone. Here the CDR3 DNA reads TGTGCCAGCAGCCAACGGGTGGGCACCGGGGAGCTGTTTTTT. Translated: CASSQRVGTGELFF. This chain connects TRBV14 to TRBJ2-2, with D unclear. CDR1 and CDR2 from the germline V gene are SGHDN and FVKESK. V shed 2 bases and J shed 4 bases, with 8 bases lying between them. This CDR3 is built from 14 residues.

This chain joins TRBV27 and TRBJ2-2; 12 bases map to TRBD2. Losses at the gene ends were 5 bases for V and 6 bases for J; bases not matched to a gene: 4. The germline gives CDR1 MNHEY, CDR2 SMNVEV (reference sequence). CDR3 size: 15 residues. CDR3 in amino acids: CASSGLAGGPGELFF. The DNA of the CDR3 is TGTGCCAGCAGTGGGCTAGCGGGAGGGCCCGGGGAGCTGTTTTTT.

V is TRBV27 and J is TRBJ2-1; the match to TRBD2 covers 13 bases. Per germline, CDR1 MNHEY and CDR2 SMNVEV (reference sequence). CDR3 length equals 16 residues. V trimming: 1 base; J trimming: 7 bases; junction bases outside the gene matches: 4. CDR3: CASSLWTSGRGNEQFF. The CDR3 region has the DNA TGTGCCAGCAGTTTATGGACTAGCGGGAGAGGAAATGAGCAGTTCTTC.